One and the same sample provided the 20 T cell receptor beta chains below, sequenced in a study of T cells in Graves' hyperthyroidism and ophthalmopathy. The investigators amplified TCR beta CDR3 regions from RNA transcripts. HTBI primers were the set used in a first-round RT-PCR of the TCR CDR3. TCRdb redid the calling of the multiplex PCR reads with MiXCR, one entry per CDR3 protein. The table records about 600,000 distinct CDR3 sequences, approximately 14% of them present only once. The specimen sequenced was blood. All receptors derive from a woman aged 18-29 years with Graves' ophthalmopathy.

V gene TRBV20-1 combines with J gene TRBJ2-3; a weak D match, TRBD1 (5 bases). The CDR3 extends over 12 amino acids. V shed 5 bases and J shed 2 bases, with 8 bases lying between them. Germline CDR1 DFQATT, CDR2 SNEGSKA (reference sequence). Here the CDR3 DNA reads TGCAGTGCTCCGGACAACACAGATACGCAGTATTTT. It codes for CSAPDNTDTQYF.

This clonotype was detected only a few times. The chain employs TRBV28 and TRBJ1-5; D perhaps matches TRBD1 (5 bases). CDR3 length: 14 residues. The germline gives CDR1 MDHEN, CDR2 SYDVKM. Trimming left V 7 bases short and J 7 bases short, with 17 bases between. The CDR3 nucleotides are TGTGCCAGCACCATCGGGGGGTTAGACCAGCCCCAGCATTTT. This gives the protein CASTIGGLDQPQHF.

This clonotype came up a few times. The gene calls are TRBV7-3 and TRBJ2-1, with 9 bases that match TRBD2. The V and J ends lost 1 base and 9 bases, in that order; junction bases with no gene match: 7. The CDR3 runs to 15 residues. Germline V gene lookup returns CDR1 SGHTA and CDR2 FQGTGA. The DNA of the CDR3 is TGTGCCAGCAGCTTAAGTGCGGGAGGGAGTATTGAGCAGTTCTTC. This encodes CASSLSAGGSIEQFF. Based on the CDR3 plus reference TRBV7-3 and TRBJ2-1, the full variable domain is GAGVSQTPSNKVTEKGKYVELRCDPISGHTALYWYRQSLGQGPEFLIYFQGTGAADDSGLPNDRFFAVRPEGSVSTLKIQRTERGDSAVYLCASSLSAGGSIEQFFGPGTRLTVL.

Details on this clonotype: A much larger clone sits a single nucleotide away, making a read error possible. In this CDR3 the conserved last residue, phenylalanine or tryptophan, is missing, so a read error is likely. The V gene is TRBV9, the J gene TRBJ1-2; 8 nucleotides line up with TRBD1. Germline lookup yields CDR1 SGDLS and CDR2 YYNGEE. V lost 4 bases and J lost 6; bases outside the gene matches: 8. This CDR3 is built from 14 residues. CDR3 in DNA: TGTGCCAGCAGCTTCCGGACAGGGTCGGATGGCTACACCCTC. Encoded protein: CASSFRTGSDGYTL.

CDR3 in amino acids: CASSPSSPGGSSPLHF. For the CDR3, the DNA is TGTGCCAGCTCACCTTCTTCCCCTGGGGGGAGTTCACCCCTCCACTTT. The chain joins TRBV18 to TRBJ1-6; a weak D match, TRBD1 (5 bases). V was trimmed by 3 bases and J by 9 bases, leaving 18 bases between them. The CDR3 sequence is 16 residues long. Per germline, CDR1 KGHSH and CDR2 LQKENI.

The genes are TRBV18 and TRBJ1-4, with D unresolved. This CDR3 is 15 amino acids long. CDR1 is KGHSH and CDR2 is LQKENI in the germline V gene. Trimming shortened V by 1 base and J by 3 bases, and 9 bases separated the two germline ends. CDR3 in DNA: TGTGCCAGCTCACCACAACCCGGGTCTAATGAAAAACTGTTTTTT. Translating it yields CASSPQPGSNEKLFF.

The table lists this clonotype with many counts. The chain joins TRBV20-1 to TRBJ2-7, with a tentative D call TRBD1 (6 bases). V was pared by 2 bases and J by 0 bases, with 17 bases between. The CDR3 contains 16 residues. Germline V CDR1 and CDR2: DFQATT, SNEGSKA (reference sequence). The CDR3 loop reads CSARTPVDRPSYEQYF. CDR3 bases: TGCAGTGCTAGAACCCCAGTCGACAGGCCCTCCTACGAGCAGTACTTC.

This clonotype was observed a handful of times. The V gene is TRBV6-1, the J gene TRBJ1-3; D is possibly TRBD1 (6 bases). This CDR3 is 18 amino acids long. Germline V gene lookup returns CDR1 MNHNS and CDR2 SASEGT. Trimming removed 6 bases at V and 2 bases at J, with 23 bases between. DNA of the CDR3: TGTGCCAGCAGGCGTACAGGGTTGGCTGGAACGGCTGGAAACACCATATATTTT. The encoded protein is CASRRTGLAGTAGNTIYF.

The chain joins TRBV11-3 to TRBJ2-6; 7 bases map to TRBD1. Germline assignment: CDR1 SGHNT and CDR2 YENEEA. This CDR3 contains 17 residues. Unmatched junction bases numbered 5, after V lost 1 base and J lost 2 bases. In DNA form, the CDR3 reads TGTGCCAGCAGCTTAGGTCGACAGGGCACTGGGGCCAACGTCCTGACTTTC. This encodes CASSLGRQGTGANVLTF. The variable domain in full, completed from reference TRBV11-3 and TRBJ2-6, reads EAGVVQSPRYKIIEKKQPVAFWCNPISGHNTLYWYLQNLGQGPELLIRYENEEAVDDSQLPKDRFSAERLKGVDSTLKIQPAELGDSAVYLCASSLGRQGTGANVLTFGAGSRLTVL.

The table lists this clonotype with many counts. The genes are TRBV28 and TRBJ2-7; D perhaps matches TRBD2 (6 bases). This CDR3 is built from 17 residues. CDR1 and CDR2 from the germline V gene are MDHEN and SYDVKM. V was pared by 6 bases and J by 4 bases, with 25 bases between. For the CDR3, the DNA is TGTGCCAGCAGCCCCCCCCGGGAGAACAGGAGACTATACGAGCAGTACTTC. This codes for CASSPPRENRRLYEQYF.

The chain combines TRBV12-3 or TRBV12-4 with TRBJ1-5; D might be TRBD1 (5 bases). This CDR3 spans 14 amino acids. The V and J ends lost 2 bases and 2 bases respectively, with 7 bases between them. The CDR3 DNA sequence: TGTGCCAGCAGTTTATCGACAGGCAATCAGCCCCAGCATTTT. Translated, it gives CASSLSTGNQPQHF.

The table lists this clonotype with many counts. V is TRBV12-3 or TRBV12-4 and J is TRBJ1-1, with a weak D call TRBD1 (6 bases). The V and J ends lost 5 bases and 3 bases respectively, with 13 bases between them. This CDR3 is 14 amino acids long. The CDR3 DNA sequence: TGTGCCAGCAGTAATCTCGCAGGGGACACTGAAGCTTTCTTT. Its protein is CASSNLAGDTEAFF.

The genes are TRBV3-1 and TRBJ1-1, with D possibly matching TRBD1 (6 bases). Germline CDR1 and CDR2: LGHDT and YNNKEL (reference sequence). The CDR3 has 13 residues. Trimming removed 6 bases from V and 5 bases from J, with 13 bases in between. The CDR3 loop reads CASSSLRGTEAFF. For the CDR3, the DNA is TGTGCCAGCAGTTCACTCAGGGGAACTGAAGCTTTCTTT.

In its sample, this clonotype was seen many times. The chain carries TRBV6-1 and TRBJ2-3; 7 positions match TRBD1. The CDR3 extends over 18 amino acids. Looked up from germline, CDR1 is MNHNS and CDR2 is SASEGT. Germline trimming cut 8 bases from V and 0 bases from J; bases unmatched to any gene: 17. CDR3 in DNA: TGTGCCAGCGGGGGCAGCCTGGGACAGTCGATTAGCACAGATACGCAGTATTTT. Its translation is CASGGSLGQSISTDTQYF.

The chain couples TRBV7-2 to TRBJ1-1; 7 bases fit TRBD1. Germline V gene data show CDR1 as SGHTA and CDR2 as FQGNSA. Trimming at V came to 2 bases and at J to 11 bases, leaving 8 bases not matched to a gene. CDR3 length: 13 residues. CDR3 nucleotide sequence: TGTGCCAGCAGCTTAATGATGACAGGGAGTGCTTTCTTT. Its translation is CASSLMMTGSAFF.

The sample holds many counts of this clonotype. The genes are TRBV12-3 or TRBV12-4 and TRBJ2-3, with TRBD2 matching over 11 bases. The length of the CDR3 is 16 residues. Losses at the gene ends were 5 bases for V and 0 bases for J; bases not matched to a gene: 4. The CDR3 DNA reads TGTGCCAGCAGTCCCCGGACTAGCGGGAGCACAGATACGCAGTATTTT. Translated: CASSPRTSGSTDTQYF.

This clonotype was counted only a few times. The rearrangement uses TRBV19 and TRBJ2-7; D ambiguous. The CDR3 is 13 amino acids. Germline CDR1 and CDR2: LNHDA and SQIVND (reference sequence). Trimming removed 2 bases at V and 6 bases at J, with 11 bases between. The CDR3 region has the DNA TGTGCCAGTAGTATACTAGGCCTTGCCGAGCAGTACTTC. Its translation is CASSILGLAEQYF.

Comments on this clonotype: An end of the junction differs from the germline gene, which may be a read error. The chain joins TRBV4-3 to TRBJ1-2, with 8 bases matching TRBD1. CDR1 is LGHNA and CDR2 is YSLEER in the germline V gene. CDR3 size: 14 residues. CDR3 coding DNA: TGCACCAGCAGCCAAGCGACAGGGGATTTTGGCTACACCTTC. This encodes CTSSQATGDFGYTF.

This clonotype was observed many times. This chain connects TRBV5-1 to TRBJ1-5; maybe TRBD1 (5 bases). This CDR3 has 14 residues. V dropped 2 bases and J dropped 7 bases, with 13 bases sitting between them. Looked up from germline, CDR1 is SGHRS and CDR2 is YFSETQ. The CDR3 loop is CASSLGEGVQPQHF. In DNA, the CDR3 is TGCGCCAGCAGCTTAGGTGAAGGGGTACAGCCCCAGCATTTT. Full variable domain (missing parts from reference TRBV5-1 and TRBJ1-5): KAGVTQTPRYLIKTRGQQVTLSCSPISGHRSVSWYQQTPGQGLQFLFEYFSETQRNKGNFPGRFSGRQFSNSRSEMNVSTLELGDSALYLCASSLGEGVQPQHFGDGTRLSIL.

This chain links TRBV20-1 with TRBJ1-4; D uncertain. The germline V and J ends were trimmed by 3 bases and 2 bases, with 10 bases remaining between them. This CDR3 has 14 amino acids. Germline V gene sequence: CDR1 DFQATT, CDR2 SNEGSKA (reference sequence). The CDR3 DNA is TGCAGTGCTAGGAATTGGAAGACTAATGAAAAACTGTTTTTT. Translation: CSARNWKTNEKLFF.